The following is a T cell receptor beta chain sequence with its context. The record originates from a study of T cell clones after liver transplantation. Study-level background: As an antigen-independent comparator, third-party-reactive TCRbeta sequences came from pre-transplant mixed lymphocyte reactions. Three of the eight recipients were HCV-positive; the rest had non-autoimmune, non-viral transplant indications. Patients counted as tolerant after at least one year off all immunosuppression, enzymes not exceeding twice normal.

There are 13 residues in the CDR3. Trimming removed 6 bases at V and 2 bases at J, with 11 bases between. The germline CDR1 and CDR2 sequences are LNHDA and SQIVND (reference sequence). Only in-frame clones appear in the TCRdb table, and some are missing; sequencing was by immunoSEQ multiplex PCR. The data show 70,000 to 80,000 clones, roughly 90% seen once. The source of this sequence is a human donor who received a liver transplant. The genes are TRBV19 and TRBJ2-7; D could derive from TRBD1 or TRBD2 (5 bases each). Here the sequenced sample was CD4+ T cells from blood, taken before liver transplant. The CDR3 DNA follows: TGTGCCAGTAGCCCTGGGACGGCCTACGAGCAGTACTTC. This codes for CASSPGTAYEQYF.